This TCR beta chain comes out of a study of T cells in localized non-small cell lung cancer. As for this clone: Its target is unknown.

Here immunoSEQ multiplex PCR was the method, and the copy in TCRdb shows in-frame clones only, minus some. The sample holds under 35,000 clones, over 75% seen once. Germline V gives CDR1 SEHNR, CDR2 FQNEAQ (reference sequence). The CDR3 runs 14 residues. Trimming cost V 2 bases and J 2 bases, with 7 bases left between them. Broader study findings: A single tumor region was sequenced, leaving heterogeneity possible.

The input for sequencing was peripheral blood mononuclear cells, taken before any cancer treatment. The genes are TRBV7-9 and TRBJ2-1; no clear D gene. The origin of this receptor is a woman aged 35 to 75 with stage III lung adenocarcinoma. The CDR3 protein is CASSLQSTYNEQFF. The DNA for the CDR3 is TGTGCCAGCAGCTTACAGTCAACCTACAATGAGCAGTTCTTC.